Following are 13 T cell receptor beta chains from one sample sequenced in a study of blood T cell repertoires in COVID-19. Profiling relied on immunoSEQ multiplex PCR, and the TCRdb table lists in-frame clones only, not all of them. The sample has tens of thousands of clones, roughly 83% seen once. Sequencing was carried out using peripheral blood. The receptors were gathered from a woman in her sixties with acute or convalescent COVID-19.

The chain joins TRBV5-4 to TRBJ1-1; weak D call: TRBD1 (6 bases). The CDR3 has 16 amino acids. Germline-derived CDR1 and CDR2 are SGHNT and YYREEE (reference sequence). V lost 4 bases and J lost 0, with 16 bases in between. DNA of the CDR3: TGTGCCAGCAGCCCGGGGACACCGAATTTGAACACTGAAGCTTTCTTT. Translated, it gives CASSPGTPNLNTEAFF.

A single count supports this clone. DNA for the CDR3: TGTGCCAGCTCCGTACAGGGGCCCGGCTTGGGGACTGAAGCTTTCTTT. It is translated as CASSVQGPGLGTEAFF. This chain uses TRBV18 with TRBJ1-1; 7 bases map to TRBD1. Germline V lookup: CDR1 KGHSH, CDR2 LQKENI. The CDR3 contains 16 residues. Trimming at V came to 6 bases and at J to 5 bases, leaving 15 bases not matched to a gene.

This chain uses TRBV2 with TRBJ1-1; unclear D gene. The CDR3 loop spans 13 amino acids. Germline V gene lookup returns CDR1 SNHLY and CDR2 FYNNEI. The ends were cut back, 1 base at V and 2 bases at J, with 5 bases in the middle. The CDR3 coding sequence is TGTGCCAGCAGTGAAGGGGCTAACACTGAAGCTTTCTTT. It is translated as CASSEGANTEAFF.

This chain connects TRBV19 to TRBJ2-6; 9 bases are a match to TRBD1. The junction had 9 bases not matched to a gene; V was cut back by 6 bases and J by 0 bases. This CDR3 region has 18 residues. Germline CDR1 is LNHDA and CDR2 is SQIVND (reference sequence). The CDR3: CASSPQGDRVSGANVLTF. The CDR3 DNA reads as TGTGCCAGTAGCCCCCAGGGGGACAGGGTCTCTGGGGCCAACGTCCTGACTTTC.

The chain couples TRBV19 to TRBJ2-2; D is unresolved. The germline V and J ends were trimmed by 5 bases and 0 bases, with 7 bases remaining between them. Per germline, CDR1 LNHDA and CDR2 SQIVND (reference sequence). The CDR3 is 14 amino acids. The CDR3, as DNA: TGTGCCAGTAGTTTTCCTCCGAACACCGGGGAGCTGTTTTTT. It encodes CASSFPPNTGELFF.

The J gene is TRBJ2-7, the V gene TRBV6-5; maybe TRBD1 (5 bases). The CDR3 runs 11 residues. Deletions cut 6 bases from V and 6 bases from J, with 9 bases between. CDR1 MNHEY and CDR2 SVGAGI come from the germline V gene. CDR3 loop: CASSDRTEQYF. The CDR3 DNA sequence: TGTGCCAGCAGCGACAGAACCGAGCAGTACTTC.

The chain combines TRBV11-2 with TRBJ1-1, with D possibly matching TRBD1 (5 bases). Between the trimmed V and J ends, which lost 4 bases and 2 bases, there was a span of 11 bases. Germline V CDR1 and CDR2: SGHAT, FQNNGV. This CDR3 region has 14 residues. Here the CDR3 DNA reads TGTGCCAGCAGCTCCCAGACAGTCAACACTGAAGCTTTCTTT. It is translated as CASSSQTVNTEAFF.

The V call is TRBV19, the J call TRBJ2-7, with TRBD2 identical over 10 bases. J gave up 6 bases and V 3 bases, and 5 bases lay outside the gene matches. CDR1 LNHDA and CDR2 SQIVND come from the germline V gene (reference sequence). The CDR3 is 14 amino acids. As DNA, the CDR3 is TGTGCCAGTAGTATGACAAGCGGGGGGGCCGAGCAGTACTTC. This translates into CASSMTSGGAEQYF.

The rearrangement joins TRBV30 to TRBJ1-1; D remains unclear. The CDR3 spans 13 residues. Trimming removed 3 bases from V and 1 base from J, with 9 bases in between. Germline CDR1 reads GTSNPN; CDR2 reads SVGIG (reference sequence). The CDR3 coding sequence is TGTGCCTGGAGCCTCCGGGAGAACACTGAAGCTTTCTTT. Protein product: CAWSLRENTEAFF.

This clone was detected only once. This sequence joins TRBV19 and TRBJ2-7; D is possibly TRBD1 (6 bases). The germline V gene encodes CDR1 LNHDA and CDR2 SQIVND (reference sequence). CDR3 size: 13 residues. Trimming took 3 bases from V and 5 from J, leaving 11 bases between them. CDR3 DNA: TGTGCCAGTAGTATCCTCAGGGGCCACGAGCAGTACTTC. Its protein product is CASSILRGHEQYF.

This chain links TRBV7-9 with TRBJ1-1, with a possible D match to TRBD1 (6 bases). Deletions cut 1 base from V and 5 bases from J, with 14 bases between. Per the germline V gene, CDR1 is SEHNR and CDR2 is FQNEAQ (reference sequence). The CDR3 consists of 15 residues. CDR3 DNA sequence: TGTGCCAGCAGCTTAGGAGCGGCAGGGGAGACTGAAGCTTTCTTT. Amino acids: CASSLGAAGETEAFF.

The chain couples TRBV12-3 or TRBV12-4 to TRBJ1-5; D perhaps matches TRBD1 (6 bases). CDR3 length: 13 amino acids. Trimming pared 6 bases from V and 6 bases from J, leaving 12 bases between. Written as DNA, the CDR3 is TGTGCCAGCAGCCGGGGGGCGAGTCAGCCCCAGCATTTT. It codes for CASSRGASQPQHF.

The V call is TRBV6-5, the J call TRBJ2-3, with TRBD2 identical over 9 bases. CDR1 is MNHEY and CDR2 is SVGAGI in the germline V gene. Trimming at V came to 7 bases and at J to 5 bases, leaving 7 bases not matched to a gene. The CDR3 has 14 residues. The CDR3 region has the DNA TGTGCCAGCATGGCGGGGGGGCCGGTAGATACGCAGTATTTT. Translated, it gives CASMAGGPVDTQYF.